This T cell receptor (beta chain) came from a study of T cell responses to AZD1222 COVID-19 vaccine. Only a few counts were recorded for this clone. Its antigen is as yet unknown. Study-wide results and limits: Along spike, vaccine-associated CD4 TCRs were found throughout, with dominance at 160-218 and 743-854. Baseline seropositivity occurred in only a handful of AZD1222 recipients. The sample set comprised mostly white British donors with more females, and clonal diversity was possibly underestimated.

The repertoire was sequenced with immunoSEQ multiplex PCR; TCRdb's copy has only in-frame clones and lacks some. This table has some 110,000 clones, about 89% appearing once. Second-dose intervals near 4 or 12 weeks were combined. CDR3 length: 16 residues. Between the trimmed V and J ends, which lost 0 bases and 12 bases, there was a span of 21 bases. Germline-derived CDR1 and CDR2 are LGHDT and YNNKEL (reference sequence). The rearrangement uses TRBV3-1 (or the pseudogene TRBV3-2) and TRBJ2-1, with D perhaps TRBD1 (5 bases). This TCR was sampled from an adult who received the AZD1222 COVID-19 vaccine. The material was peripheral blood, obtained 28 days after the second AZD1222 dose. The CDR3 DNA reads TGTGCCAGCAGCCAAGAAGGGGTAGGGCCGTGGTTTAGGCAGTTCTTC. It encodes CASSQEGVGPWFRQFF.